One and the same sample provided the 30 T cell receptor beta chains below, sequenced in a study of shared clonotypes between healthy human individuals. Naive CD8 cells comprised CD45RO-negative, CCR7-positively selected cells, excluding terminally differentiated effector memory CD45RA+ cells. Sequencing was performed with immunoSEQ multiplex PCR; in TCRdb, only in-frame clones are kept and a portion is missing. The sample has about 1,800,000 clones, about 95% seen once. Input material: naive CD8+ T cells sorted from blood. The receptors here all came from a man younger than 30 in good health.

On this clone: This sample includes further DNA sequences coding for the same CDR3. CDR3 nucleotide sequence: TGTGCCAGCAGCTTTGGGACAGGGGGATCCTACGAGCAGTACTTC. This translates into CASSFGTGGSYEQYF. The chain recombines TRBV11-2 with TRBJ2-7; 11 bases fit TRBD1. Per germline, CDR1 SGHAT and CDR2 FQNNGV. The CDR3 runs to 15 residues. V was clipped by 3 bases and J by 1 base; unmatched bases: 2.

The V call is TRBV7-8, the J call TRBJ1-1; TRBD1 might be the D (6 bases). V was pared by 3 bases and J by 1 base, with 9 bases between. Per germline, CDR1 SGHVS and CDR2 FQNEAQ. This CDR3 contains 14 residues. The CDR3 spells CASSFRDKNTEAFF. CDR3 nucleotides: TGTGCCAGCAGCTTCCGGGACAAGAACACTGAAGCTTTCTTT.

Only a few counts were recorded for this clone. This chain joins TRBV4-3 and TRBJ1-2; a weak D match, TRBD1 (5 bases). Trimming pared 0 bases from V and 1 base from J, leaving 6 bases between. Germline V gene sequence: CDR1 LGHNA, CDR2 YSLEER. The CDR3 sequence is 14 residues long. The chain's CDR3 is CASSQDQGNYGYTF. In DNA form, the CDR3 reads TGCGCCAGCAGCCAAGATCAGGGTAACTATGGCTACACCTTC.

V is TRBV4-1 and J is TRBJ1-2, with TRBD1 as a possible D gene (5 bases). The V and J ends lost 4 bases and 7 bases respectively, with 19 bases between them. The CDR3 extends over 15 amino acids. CDR1 and CDR2 from the germline V gene are MGHRA and YSYEKL. The CDR3 bases are TGCGCCAGCAGCCCCGGCCCCGGGACGTCCGGTGGCTACACCTTC. This translates into CASSPGPGTSGGYTF.

V usage is TRBV13 and J usage is TRBJ1-3; D might be TRBD1 (6 bases). Germline CDR1 PRHDT, CDR2 FYEKMQ (reference sequence). V shed 5 bases and J shed 4 bases, with 12 bases lying between them. CDR3 length equals 14 residues. CDR3 region: CASSPAGGGNTIYF. CDR3 nucleotides: TGTGCCAGCAGCCCGGCCGGGGGCGGAAACACCATATATTTT.

This clone was observed once. The chain combines TRBV6-1 with TRBJ2-5; D is perhaps TRBD1 (5 bases). Gene TRBJ2-7 matches the end of the DNA better, so the J call may be wrong. CDR1 and CDR2 from the germline V gene are MNHNS and SASEGT. The CDR3 has 16 residues. For the CDR3, the DNA is TGTGCCAGCAGTGAAGTAAGGGGCAGCCTTACCTACGAGCAGTACTTC. Translated, it gives CASSEVRGSLTYEQYF.

The chain employs TRBV29-1 and TRBJ2-3; the D gene is possibly TRBD2 (5 bases). CDR1 is SQVTM and CDR2 is ANQGSEA in the germline V gene. V shed 4 bases and J shed 2 bases, with 7 bases lying between them. There are 12 residues in the CDR3. The DNA for the CDR3 is TGCAGCGTTGGGGGAGACACAGATACGCAGTATTTT. Translated, it gives CSVGGDTDTQYF.

The chain combines TRBV29-1 with TRBJ2-7; D may correspond to TRBD1 or TRBD2 (5 bases each). This CDR3 is built from 13 residues. Trimming shortened V by 6 bases and J by 0 bases, and 12 bases separated the two germline ends. Germline assignment: CDR1 SQVTM and CDR2 ANQGSEA. CDR3 in DNA: TGCAGCGTAAGACAGACTAACTCCTACGAGCAGTACTTC. Translating gives CSVRQTNSYEQYF.

The V gene is TRBV27, the J gene TRBJ1-1, with 8 bases that match TRBD1. Trimming at V came to 2 bases and at J to 1 base, leaving 3 bases not matched to a gene. The CDR3 is made up of 15 amino acids. The germline V gene has CDR1 MNHEY and CDR2 SMNVEV (reference sequence). CDR3 sequence: CASSLQGAANTEAFF. CDR3 nucleotide sequence: TGTGCCAGCAGTTTACAGGGGGCGGCGAACACTGAAGCTTTCTTT.

This chain links TRBV15 with TRBJ1-1, with 9 bases matching TRBD1. Germline CDR1 reads LNHNV; CDR2 reads YYDKDF (reference sequence). J gave up 6 bases and V 3 bases, and 11 bases lay outside the gene matches. The CDR3 loop spans 16 amino acids. DNA of the CDR3: TGTGCCACCAGCAGTGGAACCGGGACAGGGATTTCTGAAGCTTTCTTT. Protein product: CATSSGTGTGISEAFF.

The chain employs TRBV27 and TRBJ1-2; the match to TRBD1 covers 7 bases. V lost 2 bases and J lost 1; bases outside the gene matches: 13. Per the germline V gene, CDR1 is MNHEY and CDR2 is SMNVEV (reference sequence). CDR3 length equals 18 residues. The CDR3 DNA is TGTGCCAGCAGTTTAACGGGACAGACCAGATCTTTTAACTATGGCTACACCTTC. This encodes CASSLTGQTRSFNYGYTF.

The CDR3 loop reads CASATSGGSYEQYF. CDR3 nucleotides: TGTGCCAGCGCCACTAGCGGGGGTTCCTACGAGCAGTACTTC. This chain uses TRBV9 with TRBJ2-7, with 11 bases fitting TRBD2. Germline trimming cut 7 bases from V and 1 base from J; bases unmatched to any gene: 4. There are 14 residues in the CDR3. Looked up from germline, CDR1 is SGDLS and CDR2 is YYNGEE.

Note on this clone: Other DNA sequences in the same sample also yield this CDR3. The genes are TRBV7-2 and TRBJ2-7, with 10 bases fitting TRBD2. Germline values: CDR1 SGHTA, CDR2 FQGNSA. Trimming cost V 5 bases and J 4 bases; bases outside gene matches: 2. This CDR3 spans 13 amino acids. This CDR3 reads CASSLGLAYEQYF. CDR3 sequence (DNA): TGTGCCAGCAGCCTGGGACTAGCGTACGAGCAGTACTTC.

To note about this clone: Other DNA sequences of this sample code for an identical CDR3. The chain recombines TRBV13 with TRBJ2-7; D gene unclear. Per the germline V gene, CDR1 is PRHDT and CDR2 is FYEKMQ (reference sequence). This CDR3 has 13 amino acids. V lost 6 bases to trimming and J lost 0 bases, with 9 bases between them. CDR3 region: CASSDGSSYEQYF. The CDR3 DNA is TGTGCCAGCAGTGACGGTAGCTCCTACGAGCAGTACTTC.

Comments on this clone: A read error may produce the germline difference seen at one junction end. J is TRBJ2-7 and V is TRBV7-7, with 8 positions matching TRBD1. This CDR3 is built from 14 residues. From germline, CDR1 is SSHAT and CDR2 FNYEAQ (reference sequence). The CDR3 nucleotides are TGTGCTAGCAGGCTCCGGGACAGGTCTCGCGAGCAGTACTTC. Amino acids: CASRLRDRSREQYF.

V gene TRBV28 combines with J gene TRBJ2-2, with 7 nucleotides matching TRBD1. CDR1 MDHEN and CDR2 SYDVKM come from the germline V gene. The V and J ends lost 4 bases and 3 bases, in that order; junction bases with no gene match: 2. This CDR3 has 14 amino acids. In DNA form, the CDR3 reads TGTGCCAGCAGTTCCCAGGGGGACACCGGGGAGCTGTTTTTT. As protein: CASSSQGDTGELFF.

The gene calls are TRBV29-1 and TRBJ2-3; D uncertain. The V gene's germline CDR1 is SQVTM and CDR2 ANQGSEA. This CDR3 is 10 amino acids long. The V gene lost 6 bases and the J gene lost 6 bases, with 7 bases spanning the gap. The CDR3 region has the DNA TGCAGCGTGCCCTTCGATACGCAGTATTTT. Protein product: CSVPFDTQYF.

The chain carries TRBV7-9 and TRBJ2-2, with D perhaps matching TRBD2 (6 bases). The CDR3 has 15 residues. CDR1 is SEHNR, CDR2 FQNEAQ, per germline (reference sequence). V was shortened by 5 bases and J by 1 base, with 11 bases between the two germline ends. Here the CDR3 reads CASSATGENTGELFF. Here the CDR3 DNA reads TGTGCCAGCAGCGCAACGGGGGAGAACACCGGGGAGCTGTTTTTT.

This clone has just one count. The chain recombines TRBV4-3 with TRBJ1-1, with D maybe TRBD1 (6 bases). V was trimmed by 0 bases and J by 1 base, leaving 15 bases between them. Germline V gives CDR1 LGHNA, CDR2 YSLEER. The CDR3 is 17 residues long. The CDR3 bases are TGCGCCAGCAGCCAAGATCTCTACGGGGGCGAGAACACTGAAGCTTTCTTT. This sequence encodes CASSQDLYGGENTEAFF.

V is TRBV6-5 and J is TRBJ1-1; D is perhaps TRBD1 (6 bases). CDR1 MNHEY and CDR2 SVGAGI come from the germline V gene. The CDR3 runs 16 residues. V lost 2 bases to trimming and J lost 7 bases, with 20 bases between them. CDR3 amino acids: CASSYSGGGHWDEAFF. CDR3 DNA sequence: TGTGCCAGCAGTTACAGCGGGGGCGGGCATTGGGATGAAGCTTTCTTT.

This clone is a singleton in its sample. The chain joins TRBV6-5 to TRBJ2-3; D remains unclear. CDR3 length equals 14 residues. Between the trimmed V and J ends, which lost 2 bases and 2 bases, there was a span of 8 bases. From germline, CDR1 is MNHEY and CDR2 SVGAGI. The CDR3 sequence: CASSYGGDTDTQYF. As DNA, the CDR3 is TGTGCCAGCAGTTACGGCGGAGACACAGATACGCAGTATTTT.

A remark on this clone: Other nucleotide sequences in the sample specify the same CDR3. J is TRBJ1-3 and V is TRBV4-2, with D hard to call. The CDR3 totals 15 residues. With 0 bases removed from V and 3 bases from J, the gap between germline ends came to 9 bases. Germline values: CDR1 LGHNA, CDR2 YNFKEQ. CDR3 region: CASSQDRGSGNTIYF. CDR3 DNA sequence: TGTGCCAGCAGCCAAGACCGTGGAAGTGGAAACACCATATATTTT.

With respect to this clone: The sample has other DNA sequences that encode this CDR3 too. The genes are TRBV5-6 and TRBJ1-3, with 8 bases identical to TRBD1. With 4 bases clipped from V and 1 base from J, the junction kept 1 base outside the gene matches. CDR1 SGHDT and CDR2 YYEEEE come from the germline V gene. CDR3 size: 14 residues. CDR3 sequence reads: CASSQGASGNTIYF. The CDR3 region has the DNA TGTGCCAGCAGCCAGGGGGCGTCTGGAAACACCATATATTTT.

This clone was observed a single time. The J gene is TRBJ1-1, the V gene TRBV6-4; D is unclear. The CDR3 loop spans 16 amino acids. V lost 6 bases and J lost 1, with 18 bases in between. Germline V gene sequence: CDR1 MRHNA, CDR2 SNTAGT. The CDR3 loop is CASSPSWVAGNTEAFF. The CDR3 DNA reads TGTGCCAGCAGCCCCTCTTGGGTGGCGGGGAACACTGAAGCTTTCTTT.

J is TRBJ2-7 and V is TRBV7-9; possibly TRBD2 for D (6 bases). Germline V gives CDR1 SEHNR, CDR2 FQNEAQ (reference sequence). Deletions cut 5 bases from V and 5 bases from J, with 19 bases between. CDR3 length: 15 amino acids. CDR3 sequence (DNA): TGTGCCAGCAGCCCTTCTGGCGGGACTCGCGACGAGCAGTACTTC. It is translated as CASSPSGGTRDEQYF.

CDR3 sequence (DNA): TGTGCCAGCAGTTTGGGACTAGACCAAAGCACAGATACGCAGTATTTT. This gives the protein CASSLGLDQSTDTQYF. This sequence joins TRBV28 and TRBJ2-3; TRBD2 agrees at 8 bases. Trimming cost V 3 bases and J 0 bases; bases outside gene matches: 5. Looked up from germline, CDR1 is MDHEN and CDR2 is SYDVKM. CDR3 length: 16 residues.

J is TRBJ1-2 and V is TRBV7-2; TRBD1 agrees at 7 bases. The CDR3 runs to 14 residues. V was clipped by 5 bases and J by 5 bases; unmatched bases: 8. CDR1 and CDR2 from the germline V gene are SGHTA and FQGNSA. The CDR3 bases are TGTGCCAGCAGCGAGGGGACAGAGGCTTATGGCTACACCTTC. Its protein is CASSEGTEAYGYTF. The variable domain in full, with the rest retrieved from reference TRBV7-2 and TRBJ1-2, is GAGVSQSPSNKVTEKGKDVELRCDPISGHTALYWYRQSLGQGLEFLIYFQGNSAPDKSGLPSDRFSAERTGGSVSTLTIQRTQQEDSAVYLCASSEGTEAYGYTFGSGTRLTVV.

The V and J genes are TRBV7-6 and TRBJ2-5; the match to TRBD2 covers 13 bases. Per germline, CDR1 SGHVS and CDR2 FNYEAQ. This CDR3 region has 16 residues. The V and J ends lost 6 bases and 5 bases, in that order; junction bases with no gene match: 9. The CDR3 is CASSFGTSGTGETQYF. The CDR3 region has the DNA TGTGCCAGCAGTTTCGGGACTAGCGGGACCGGTGAGACCCAGTACTTC. Complete variable domain (other parts from reference TRBV7-6 and TRBJ2-5): GAGVSQSPRYKVTKRGQDVALRCDPISGHVSLYWYRQALGQGPEFLTYFNYEAQQDKSGLPNDRFSAERPEGSISTLTIQRTEQRDSAMYRCASSFGTSGTGETQYFGPGTRLLVL.

This clone was seen once. The rearrangement links TRBV27 to TRBJ2-7; possible D gene TRBD1, 5 bases. Trimming left V 2 bases short and J 6 bases short, with 17 bases between. CDR1 is MNHEY, CDR2 SMNVEV, per germline (reference sequence). The CDR3 is 15 amino acids. The CDR3 DNA sequence: TGTGCCAGCAGTTTACAGGGTCCCATCCTAGGCGAGCAGTACTTC. Its protein product is CASSLQGPILGEQYF.

This clone showed up just a few times. The V call is TRBV7-6, the J call TRBJ2-6; D is perhaps TRBD1 (6 bases). The CDR3 is made up of 19 amino acids. The V end was cut by 4 bases, the J end by 0 bases, with 19 bases between. Germline CDR1 is SGHVS and CDR2 is FNYEAQ. CDR3 residues: CASSSTLARGISGANVLTF. The CDR3 nucleotides are TGTGCCAGCAGCTCCACCCTAGCTAGGGGGATCTCTGGGGCCAACGTCCTGACTTTC.